Shown below are 19 T cell receptor beta chains from a single sample sequenced in a study of Graves' ophthalmopathy and Graves' hyperthyroidism. RNA transcripts provided the template for amplifying TCR beta CDR3 regions. HTBI-primed first-round RT-PCR preceded second-round multiplex PCR. TCRdb used MiXCR to reprocess the multiplex PCR reads, holding one entry per CDR3 protein. The table includes around 340,000 distinct CDR3 sequences, 17% detected once. Sequenced sample: peripheral blood. The receptors were gathered from an adult man with Graves' ophthalmopathy.

This clonotype has a count of ten or more. This rearrangement joins TRBV7-9 to TRBJ1-2; 7 bases are shared with TRBD1. The germline gives CDR1 SEHNR, CDR2 FQNEAQ (reference sequence). The CDR3 has 14 residues. With 7 bases clipped from V and 2 bases from J, the junction kept 7 bases outside the gene matches. CDR3 in DNA: TGTGCCAGCAACTCCGGGACAGAAAACTATGGCTACACCTTC. Its translation: CASNSGTENYGYTF.

This clonotype was detected many times. This chain joins TRBV2 and TRBJ1-5; TRBD1 aligns across 8 bases. Germline lookup yields CDR1 SNHLY and CDR2 FYNNEI. The V and J ends lost 7 bases and 0 bases, in that order; junction bases with no gene match: 17. This CDR3 comprises 19 residues. The chain's CDR3 is CASILDREGDGASNQPQHF. CDR3 coding DNA: TGTGCCAGCATCCTGGACAGGGAGGGTGATGGTGCTAGCAATCAGCCCCAGCATTTT.

The sample holds many counts of this clonotype. DNA for the CDR3: TGCGCCAGCAGCGGTGTAAACGGGGAGCTGTTTTTT. Its translation: CASSGVNGELFF. J is TRBJ2-2 and V is TRBV5-1, with D unclear. The V end was cut by 4 bases, the J end by 7 bases, with 8 bases between. The CDR3 contains 12 residues. The germline CDR1 and CDR2 sequences are SGHRS and YFSETQ. The whole variable domain, filled in from reference TRBV5-1 and TRBJ2-2, reads KAGVTQTPRYLIKTRGQQVTLSCSPISGHRSVSWYQQTPGQGLQFLFEYFSETQRNKGNFPGRFSGRQFSNSRSEMNVSTLELGDSALYLCASSGVNGELFFGEGSRLTVL.

This clonotype was seen at least ten times. V gene TRBV28 combines with J gene TRBJ2-7; no clear D. V was trimmed by 7 bases and J by 5 bases, leaving 9 bases between them. The CDR3 is made up of 11 amino acids. Germline values: CDR1 MDHEN, CDR2 SYDVKM. The CDR3 DNA reads TGTGCCAGCACCAGGTTCCACGAGCAGTACTTC. Translated: CASTRFHEQYF.

This clonotype was seen a handful of times. This chain connects TRBV25-1 to TRBJ2-5; D is possibly TRBD2 (7 bases). The CDR3 runs 14 residues. Germline CDR1 MGHDK, CDR2 SYGVNS. Between the trimmed V and J ends, which lost 3 bases and 5 bases, there was a span of 13 bases. CDR3 sequence reads: CASSDPGEGETQYF. The CDR3 DNA follows: TGTGCCAGCAGTGATCCAGGGGAGGGTGAGACCCAGTACTTC.

The sample holds a few counts of this clonotype. The chain couples TRBV2 to TRBJ2-7; perhaps D is TRBD1 or TRBD2 (5 bases each). Germline values: CDR1 SNHLY, CDR2 FYNNEI. V was trimmed by 1 base and J by 2 bases, leaving 15 bases between them. This CDR3 is 16 amino acids long. The CDR3 loop is CASSEGTGRGAYEQYF. The CDR3 DNA sequence: TGTGCCAGCAGTGAAGGCACGGGAAGGGGAGCCTACGAGCAGTACTTC. Full variable domain (remainder filled in from reference TRBV2 and TRBJ2-7): EPEVTQTPSHQVTQMGQEVILRCVPISNHLYFYWYRQILGQKVEFLVSFYNNEISEKSEIFDDQFSVERPDGSNFTLKIRSTKLEDSAMYFCASSEGTGRGAYEQYFGPGTRLTVT.

In this sample, this clonotype turned up many times. The V and J genes are TRBV7-6 and TRBJ1-5; weak D call: TRBD1 (6 bases). The CDR3 is 15 amino acids. CDR1 is SGHVS, CDR2 FNYEAQ, per germline. The V gene lost 1 base and the J gene lost 5 bases, with 12 bases spanning the gap. The CDR3 DNA follows: TGTGCCAGCAGCTTAGTCAGGGGACCTTATCAGCCCCAGCATTTT. Protein sequence: CASSLVRGPYQPQHF.

This clonotype came up a few times. The chain couples TRBV11-2 to TRBJ1-2; 7 positions match TRBD1. CDR1 and CDR2 (germline): SGHAT, FQNNGV. Trimming removed 0 bases from V and 6 bases from J; junction bases left unmatched: 10. The CDR3 runs to 16 residues. CDR3 sequence reads: CASSLDPQGGKNGYTF. The CDR3 nucleotides are TGTGCCAGCAGCTTAGATCCGCAGGGGGGAAAAAATGGCTACACCTTC.

This clonotype was observed at least ten times. V is TRBV6-1 and J is TRBJ1-1; D gene ambiguous. V lost 5 bases and J lost 1, with 8 bases in between. There are 13 residues in the CDR3. CDR1 is MNHNS, CDR2 SASEGT, per germline. CDR3 DNA sequence: TGTGCCAGCAGTCTCCTGTCGAACACTGAAGCTTTCTTT. It codes for CASSLLSNTEAFF.

In its sample, this clonotype was seen many times. This chain links TRBV20-1 with TRBJ1-2; TRBD1 might be the D (5 bases). CDR3 length equals 13 residues. Trimming stripped 5 bases from V and 3 bases from J, with 13 bases between. Germline V lookup: CDR1 DFQATT, CDR2 SNEGSKA (reference sequence). CDR3 DNA: TGCAGTGCTTCCGTGGGGCCGGACTATGGCTACACCTTC. The encoded protein is CSASVGPDYGYTF.

This clonotype was seen repeatedly, ten times or more. This chain links TRBV6-1 with TRBJ2-5, with no clear D. Germline V CDR1 and CDR2: MNHNS, SASEGT. The CDR3 extends over 15 amino acids. Trimming took off 4 bases at V and 1 base at J, with 13 bases between the two ends. Here the CDR3 reads CASSVLPRLQETQYF. CDR3 sequence (DNA): TGTGCCAGCAGTGTGTTACCGAGGCTCCAAGAGACCCAGTACTTC.

This clonotype was seen many times. The rearrangement joins TRBV20-1 to TRBJ1-6; D ambiguous. Germline-derived CDR1 and CDR2 are DFQATT and SNEGSKA (reference sequence). The CDR3 contains 15 residues. Trimming shortened V by 4 bases and J by 3 bases, and 13 bases separated the two germline ends. This CDR3 is CSANPPGDYNSPLHF. CDR3 DNA sequence: TGCAGTGCTAACCCACCTGGGGACTATAATTCACCCCTCCACTTT.

This clonotype was detected ten times or more. V usage is TRBV11-2 and J usage is TRBJ2-7; TRBD1 matches at 8 bases. The germline gives CDR1 SGHAT, CDR2 FQNNGV. V lost 5 bases to trimming and J lost 4 bases; unmatched junction nucleotides: 10. The CDR3 extends over 15 amino acids. CDR3 sequence reads: CASSPGQGVAYEQYF. CDR3 sequence (DNA): TGTGCCAGCAGCCCAGGACAGGGAGTGGCGTACGAGCAGTACTTC.

This clonotype appeared many times. V gene TRBV27 combines with J gene TRBJ2-5; possibly TRBD2 for D (6 bases). This CDR3 comprises 16 residues. The germline gives CDR1 MNHEY, CDR2 SMNVEV (reference sequence). V lost 3 bases and J lost 4, with 18 bases in between. This chain's CDR3 is CASSFSSGPGGETQYF. CDR3 sequence (DNA): TGTGCCAGCAGTTTTAGCTCGGGACCCGGGGGAGAGACCCAGTACTTC.

This clonotype was observed at least ten times. This chain uses TRBV6-2 or TRBV6-3 with TRBJ1-5; D remains ambiguous. Trimming cost V 5 bases and J 6 bases, with 8 bases left between them. CDR3 length: 12 amino acids. CDR1 MNHEY and CDR2 SVGEGT come from the germline V gene. The CDR3, as DNA: TGTGCCAGCAGTCCTCTATTTCAGCCCCAGCATTTT. Protein: CASSPLFQPQHF.

This clonotype was seen at least ten times. CDR3 amino acids: CASSYSVRGRGNIQYF. The CDR3 bases are TGTGCCAGCAGTTACTCGGTGAGGGGGCGCGGAAACATTCAGTACTTC. The chain links TRBV6-2 or TRBV6-3 to TRBJ2-4; the match to TRBD1 covers 7 bases. This CDR3 contains 16 residues. CDR1 and CDR2 from the germline V gene are MNHEY and SVGEGT. V was pared by 0 bases and J by 6 bases, with 8 bases of the junction left unmatched.

The chain couples TRBV5-1 to TRBJ1-2; 9 bases are a match to TRBD1. Germline assignment: CDR1 SGHRS and CDR2 YFSETQ. V lost 4 bases, J lost 5 bases, and 6 bases stayed unmatched. CDR3 size: 14 residues. CDR3 coding DNA: TGCGCCAGCAGCAGGGACAGGGCGGGATATGGCTACACCTTC. Translated, it gives CASSRDRAGYGYTF. Filled out from reference TRBV5-1 and TRBJ1-2, the complete variable domain reads KAGVTQTPRYLIKTRGQQVTLSCSPISGHRSVSWYQQTPGQGLQFLFEYFSETQRNKGNFPGRFSGRQFSNSRSEMNVSTLELGDSALYLCASSRDRAGYGYTFGSGTRLTVV.

This clonotype was seen repeatedly, ten times or more. This rearrangement joins TRBV20-1 to TRBJ1-5; 7 bases match TRBD1. The CDR3 sequence is 13 residues long. With 3 bases clipped from V and 4 bases from J, the junction kept 3 bases outside the gene matches. Germline assignment: CDR1 DFQATT and CDR2 SNEGSKA (reference sequence). CDR3 residues: CSARGRGNQPQHF. CDR3 DNA sequence: TGCAGTGCTAGGGGCAGGGGGAATCAGCCCCAGCATTTT.

This clonotype was detected many times. V and J are TRBV6-5 and TRBJ2-5, with 8 bases lining up with TRBD2. V lost 2 bases, J lost 5 bases, and 7 bases stayed unmatched. This CDR3 comprises 15 residues. Per the germline V gene, CDR1 is MNHEY and CDR2 is SVGAGI. In nucleotides, the CDR3 is TGTGCCAGCAGTTACCAGAGCGGGAGCGTGGAGACCCAGTACTTC. Its translation: CASSYQSGSVETQYF.